The clone carrying this T cell receptor beta chain was seen only once. Its antigen is undetermined. This sample is drawn from a study of T-cell memory formation after mild COVID-19. Whole-study findings and limits: There were some responding clones in pre-infection memory, which suggested that cross-reactive memory had joined. From day 15 to 85, contracting clones were balanced between CD4 and CD8, whereas later expanders leaned toward CD4+. Shrinking CD4+ clones resided mostly in CM and EM, and CD8+ ones in EMRA.

cDNA libraries for TCR alpha and TCR beta, carrying sample barcodes and UMIs, came from 5'RACE with constant-segment primers. TCRdb analysed the 5' RACE reads with MiXCR anew, one entry per CDR3 protein. The table records roughly 170,000 distinct CDR3 sequences, 20% to 25% of them present only once. The CDR3 totals 18 residues. Trimming stripped 4 bases from V and 2 bases from J, with 23 bases between. Germline V gene lookup returns CDR1 SGHRS and CDR2 YFSETQ. Sequenced input: PBMCs or a T cell subset sorted from them (not recorded which). The receptor comes from an adult woman who had mild COVID-19 (a few samples of this study predate the infection). Cell type and time point are not known. The chain has TRBV5-1 and TRBJ2-3; a possible D gene is TRBD2 (5 bases). The CDR3, as DNA: TGCGCCAGCAGCCTCCGAACTCCGACTACCCCACCCACAGATACGCAGTATTTT. This encodes CASSLRTPTTPPTDTQYF.